This TCR beta chain was obtained from a study of Graves' ophthalmopathy and Graves' hyperthyroidism. The CDR3 covers 14 residues. The V and J ends lost 4 bases and 0 bases, in that order; junction bases with no gene match: 3. CDR1 is MDHEN and CDR2 is SYDVKM in the germline V gene. This clonotype was seen only a few times. Its antigen is not identified. In donors with ophthalmopathy, activity was moderate-to-severe, with CAS ≥3, NOSPECS ≥4 and duration under 3 months. The diagnosis combined clinical symptoms, thyroxine, TRAb, thyroid ultrasound and orbital computed tomography scans. Sampling more than 9 ml of fresh peripheral blood provided the PBMCs. Transcripts of RNA were the source for amplifying TCR beta CDR3 regions. Second-round multiplex PCR followed a first-round RT-PCR using HTBI primers. TCRdb called the multiplex PCR reads again in MiXCR, with one record for every CDR3 protein. The table has fewer than 250,000 distinct CDR3 sequences, under 30% seen once; the top ten hold over 7.5%.

Study findings and constraints: Blood also carried most expanded thyroid clonotypes exceeding 0.001 frequency.

The chain has TRBV28 and TRBJ2-7; 7 nucleotides match TRBD2. This TCR derives from a man aged 50-59 years with Graves' ophthalmopathy. Sequencing input: peripheral blood. This CDR3 reads CASSSGGSSYEQYF. Written as DNA, the CDR3 is TGTGCCAGCAGTTCAGGCGGGAGCTCCTACGAGCAGTACTTC.